A single sample is the source of the 25 T cell receptor beta chains below, sequenced in a study of pediatric ulcerative colitis. The data were produced by immunoSEQ multiplex PCR, yet TCRdb's version contains in-frame clones alone and is incomplete. Of about 32,000 clones listed, roughly 78% are singletons. The sequenced sample consisted of blood. These receptors came from a boy under 18 with severe ulcerative colitis.

This rearrangement joins TRBV5-4 to TRBJ1-4, with D possibly TRBD1 on 5 matching bases. Trimming took off 4 bases at V and 7 bases at J, with 14 bases between the two ends. Germline CDR1 reads SGHNT; CDR2 reads YYREEE (reference sequence). This CDR3 has 14 amino acids. Written as DNA, the CDR3 is TGTGCCAGCAGCGCCGTAAGGGGCAGTGAAAAACTGTTTTTT. It is translated as CASSAVRGSEKLFF. The full variable domain, rest sourced from reference TRBV5-4 and TRBJ1-4, is ETGVTQSPTHLIKTRGQQVTLRCSSQSGHNTVSWYQQALGQGPQFIFQYYREEENGRGNFPPRFSGLQFPNYSSELNVNALELDDSALYLCASSAVRGSEKLFFGSGTQLSVL.

The chain employs TRBV6-5 and TRBJ1-2; the D gene is possibly TRBD1 (6 bases). Germline V CDR1 and CDR2: MNHEY, SVGAGI. There are 14 residues in the CDR3. V lost 5 bases to trimming and J lost 5 bases, with 15 bases between them. As DNA, the CDR3 is TGTGCCAGCAGTACCTCGACAGGATCTTATGGCTACACCTTC. Its translation is CASSTSTGSYGYTF.

The rearrangement links TRBV10-3 to TRBJ2-7; D might be TRBD1 (5 bases). This CDR3 is built from 12 residues. Looked up from germline, CDR1 is ENHRY and CDR2 is SYGVKD. V gave up 6 bases and J gave up 3 bases, with 9 bases separating them. The CDR3 reads CAIRGPNYEQYF. In nucleotides, the CDR3 is TGTGCCATCAGGGGGCCTAACTACGAGCAGTACTTC.

This chain links TRBV18 with TRBJ1-6; D gene unclear. The CDR3 spans 14 residues. V lost 10 bases to trimming and J lost 2 bases, with 12 bases between them. CDR1 and CDR2 from the germline V gene are KGHSH and LQKENI. In DNA form, the CDR3 reads TGTGCCACCACTCGGGAGCCCTATAATTCACCCCTCCACTTT. This sequence encodes CATTREPYNSPLHF.

The CDR3 loop reads CATSPRPLTLNEAFF. DNA for the CDR3: TGTGCCACCAGCCCCCGCCCCCTGACTCTTAATGAAGCTTTCTTT. The chain is built from TRBV15 and TRBJ1-1, with no clear D. CDR1 LNHNV and CDR2 YYDKDF come from the germline V gene (reference sequence). CDR3 size: 15 residues. V lost 5 bases to trimming and J lost 7 bases, with 20 bases between them.

Here the CDR3 DNA reads TGTGCCAGCGGAACAGGGGAGGTCGGAAACACCATATATTTT. It is translated as CASGTGEVGNTIYF. The V call is TRBV6-6, the J call TRBJ1-3; TRBD1 aligns across 7 bases. CDR3 length: 14 residues. V shed 8 bases, J shed 4 bases, and the junction held 8 bases outside the gene matches. The germline CDR1 and CDR2 sequences are MNHNY and SVGAGI (reference sequence).

The rearrangement uses TRBV4-2 and TRBJ2-5, with D possibly being TRBD1 (6 bases). Germline V gene sequence: CDR1 LGHNA, CDR2 YNFKEQ. Trimming pared 0 bases from V and 1 base from J, leaving 9 bases between. This CDR3 contains 15 residues. The CDR3 DNA sequence: TGTGCCAGCAGCCAAGAGTTCAGGGGCCAAGAGACCCAGTACTTC. This translates into CASSQEFRGQETQYF.

This clone is deemed medium-sized. This rearrangement joins TRBV11-2 to TRBJ2-3, with D possibly called TRBD1 or TRBD2 (6 bases each). The CDR3 is 15 amino acids. CDR1 is SGHAT, CDR2 FQNNGV, per germline. Trimming removed 6 bases at V and 4 bases at J, with 17 bases between. CDR3 loop: CASSPGGTSADTQYF. CDR3 in DNA: TGTGCCAGCAGTCCGGGCGGGACATCCGCAGATACGCAGTATTTT.

This clone has only one observation. The rearrangement uses TRBV11-1 and TRBJ2-1; TRBD2 aligns across 9 bases. V shed 1 base and J 9 bases; nucleotides not matched to a gene: 13. Germline V gene sequence: CDR1 SGHAT, CDR2 FQDESV (reference sequence). The CDR3 extends over 17 amino acids. The CDR3 DNA reads TGTGCCAGCAGCTTAGTATTGGGACTAGCCGGCCCCGGTGAGCAGTTCTTC. This encodes CASSLVLGLAGPGEQFF.

The rearrangement joins TRBV5-6 to TRBJ2-7; 8 bases map to TRBD1. V lost 2 bases, J lost 4 bases, and 5 bases stayed unmatched. Germline-derived CDR1 and CDR2 are SGHDT and YYEEEE. The CDR3 consists of 14 residues. CDR3 loop: CASSFQGAVYEQYF. For the CDR3, the DNA is TGTGCCAGCAGCTTCCAGGGGGCAGTTTACGAGCAGTACTTC.

The gene calls are TRBV7-2 and TRBJ2-2; a weak D match, TRBD1 (6 bases). V lost 4 bases and J 1 base, leaving 16 bases between the germline ends. CDR1 SGHTA and CDR2 FQGNSA come from the germline V gene. This CDR3 has 17 amino acids. This CDR3 reads CASSSRRGRQNTGELFF. CDR3 nucleotide sequence: TGTGCCAGCAGCTCCCGTAGGGGGAGACAGAACACCGGGGAGCTGTTTTTT.

This clone appeared once. This chain links TRBV6-6 with TRBJ1-2, with unresolved D. In germline, CDR1 is MNHNY, CDR2 SVGAGI (reference sequence). V was cut by 2 bases and J by 8 bases, with 12 bases left in between. The CDR3 consists of 13 residues. The CDR3 here is CASSYGRGGGYTF. DNA for the CDR3: TGTGCCAGCAGTTACGGGCGGGGAGGGGGCTACACCTTC.

This chain links TRBV7-9 with TRBJ1-2; D not certain. The CDR3 contains 13 residues. Trimming shortened V by 4 bases and J by 0 bases, and 6 bases separated the two germline ends. From germline, CDR1 is SEHNR and CDR2 FQNEAQ (reference sequence). The CDR3, as DNA: TGTGCCAGCAGCTACGACTCTAACTATGGCTACACCTTC. It yields the protein CASSYDSNYGYTF.

The V call is TRBV28, the J call TRBJ1-5; no definite D call. V lost 3 bases and J lost 9, with 18 bases in between. This CDR3 region has 15 residues. Germline CDR1 is MDHEN and CDR2 is SYDVKM. The CDR3 DNA reads TGTGCCAGCAGTTTGCGGCAGAGGGAATTCAGGCCCCAGCATTTT. Translation gives CASSLRQREFRPQHF.

The chain combines TRBV11-2 with TRBJ2-3, with a possible D match to TRBD2 (6 bases). With 5 bases removed from V and 14 bases from J, the gap between germline ends came to 17 bases. Germline V gene data show CDR1 as SGHAT and CDR2 as FQNNGV. CDR3 length equals 12 residues. CDR3 DNA sequence: TGTGCCAGCAGCCTCACCGCGGGGCGTTGGTATTTT. It translates to CASSLTAGRWYF. Filled out from reference TRBV11-2 and TRBJ2-3, the complete variable domain reads EAGVAQSPRYKIIEKRQSVAFWCNPISGHATLYWYQQILGQGPKLLIQFQNNGVVDDSQLPKDRFSAERLKGVDSTLKIQPAKLEDSAVYLCASSLTAGRWYFGPGTRLTVL.

Written as DNA, the CDR3 is TGTGCCAGCAGCCCGTCTCGGACTAGCGCAGAGACCCAGTACTTC. Translated: CASSPSRTSAETQYF. V and J are TRBV11-2 and TRBJ2-5, with TRBD2 matching 9 bases. This CDR3 has 15 residues. Germline-derived CDR1 and CDR2 are SGHAT and FQNNGV. V was clipped by 5 bases and J by 4 bases; unmatched bases: 8.

This chain uses TRBV13 with TRBJ2-3; 8 positions agree with TRBD2. The CDR3 has 17 residues. V lost 0 bases, J lost 3 bases, and 8 bases stayed unmatched. Germline CDR1 reads PRHDT; CDR2 reads FYEKMQ (reference sequence). CDR3 sequence: CASSLGRDSGVTDTQYF. Written as DNA, the CDR3 is TGTGCCAGCAGCTTAGGCCGGGATAGCGGGGTAACAGATACGCAGTATTTT.

This sequence joins TRBV6-6 and TRBJ2-3, with D possibly TRBD2 on 7 matching bases. CDR1 is MNHNY and CDR2 is SVGAGI in the germline V gene (reference sequence). V shed 10 bases and J shed 6 bases, with 17 bases lying between them. The CDR3 is 13 residues long. The CDR3 is CAISRGAADTQYF. DNA for the CDR3: TGTGCCATCTCTCGGGGGGCTGCGGATACGCAGTATTTT.

The DNA for the CDR3 is TGTGCCAGCAGCTTGCTTATCGAGGGGTATGGCTACACCTTC. Its translation is CASSLLIEGYGYTF. The rearrangement joins TRBV5-4 to TRBJ1-2; perhaps TRBD1 as D (5 bases). The CDR3 sequence is 14 residues long. Trimming left V 1 base short and J 5 bases short, with 12 bases between. In germline, CDR1 is SGHNT, CDR2 YYREEE (reference sequence).

The chain has TRBV5-6 and TRBJ2-7; no clear D gene. V lost 3 bases, J lost 0 bases, and 13 bases lay in between. This CDR3 has 15 residues. Germline V CDR1 and CDR2: SGHDT, YYEEEE. CDR3 nucleotides: TGTGCCAGCAGCTCCTTAACTTCCAGCTCCTACGAGCAGTACTTC. Its translation: CASSSLTSSSYEQYF.

A few counts support this clone. The V call is TRBV7-9, the J call TRBJ1-2, with D tentatively TRBD1 (5 bases). The germline CDR1 and CDR2 sequences are SEHNR and FQNEAQ (reference sequence). The CDR3 length is 13 residues. Trimming pared 3 bases from V and 7 bases from J, leaving 12 bases between. CDR3 sequence (DNA): TGTGCCAGCAGCTTCGGTGGGGCGGGTGGCTACACCTTC. Translating gives CASSFGGAGGYTF.

The chain links TRBV5-1 to TRBJ1-2, with 8 bases that match TRBD1. The CDR3 contains 20 residues. Germline V lookup: CDR1 SGHRS, CDR2 YFSETQ. Unmatched junction bases numbered 24, after V lost 4 bases and J lost 4 bases. This chain's CDR3 is CASSLEVGQDLRGPFYGYTF. DNA for the CDR3: TGCGCCAGCAGCCTAGAAGTGGGACAGGACCTTCGGGGGCCCTTCTATGGCTACACCTTC.

The J gene is TRBJ2-7, the V gene TRBV6-6; 7 bases align to TRBD1. Germline V gene lookup returns CDR1 MNHNY and CDR2 SVGAGI (reference sequence). CDR3 length: 13 amino acids. Trimming removed 6 bases from V and 10 bases from J; junction bases left unmatched: 12. This CDR3 is CASSPGTERPQYF. In DNA form, the CDR3 reads TGTGCCAGCAGCCCCGGGACAGAACGGCCACAGTACTTC.

This clone showed up just a few times. The genes are TRBV7-9 and TRBJ1-2; D may be TRBD1 (6 bases). The germline CDR1 and CDR2 sequences are SEHNR and FQNEAQ (reference sequence). The CDR3 covers 11 residues. V dropped 5 bases and J dropped 8 bases, with 9 bases sitting between them. CDR3: CASSAGVGYTF. The CDR3 DNA is TGTGCCAGCAGCGCAGGGGTAGGCTACACCTTC.

This clone appeared a single time. The V and J genes are TRBV29-1 and TRBJ2-7; tentative D call: TRBD1 (6 bases). Trimming removed 6 bases from V and 3 bases from J, with 12 bases in between. This CDR3 has 12 amino acids. Germline CDR1 and CDR2: SQVTM and ANQGSEA. The CDR3: CSVRKQGYEQYF. The CDR3 DNA sequence: TGCAGCGTCCGGAAACAGGGCTACGAGCAGTACTTC.